The T cell receptor (beta chain) under discussion was sequenced for a study of blood T cell repertoires in COVID-19. Sequenced by immunoSEQ multiplex PCR; TCRdb stores in-frame clones only, minus some. The data contain a few hundred thousand clones, 80% to 85% of them seen just once; the ten biggest clones take up 5.1%. The germline CDR1 and CDR2 sequences are LGHDT and YNNKEL (reference sequence). The CDR3 is made up of 14 amino acids. V was clipped by 4 bases and J by 5 bases, with 14 bases between them. The sequence was obtained from a woman aged 55-75 years who had recovered from COVID-19. Sample: peripheral blood. V usage is TRBV3-1 (or the pseudogene TRBV3-2) and J usage is TRBJ2-5; maybe TRBD2 (5 bases). CDR3 residues: CASSLTQERETQYF. The CDR3 nucleotides read TGTGCCAGCAGCCTCACCCAGGAGCGGGAGACCCAGTACTTC.